One TCR beta chain is described in this entry. The antigen is unknown. Source study methods: A productive frequency of 2.59 x 10-5 was the lowest detectable. This table comes from immunoSEQ multiplex PCR, and its TCRdb copy is limited to in-frame clones, with some not included. The DNA was the basis for D and trimming; V, J and clone size are from that table. The sample has fewer than 45,000 clones; about 86% are singletons. These data belong to a study of STAT5B mutations in CD4+ large granular lymphocyte leukemia. Broader study findings: Compared with healthy controls (2/35), patient top clones favored TRBV06 (8/27).

The V gene end was trimmed by 6 bases and the J gene end by 4 bases; junction bases not matched to a gene: 4. CDR3 length: 13 residues. Germline V gene lookup returns CDR1 ENHRY and CDR2 SYGVKD. The source of this sequence is a human donor in good health. The chain carries TRBV10-3 and TRBJ1-1, with 8 bases fitting TRBD1. What was sequenced was CD4+ T cells from blood buffy coats. CDR3 bases: TGTGCCATCAGGACCACAGGGGGCACTGAAGCTTTCTTT. This codes for CAIRTTGGTEAFF.